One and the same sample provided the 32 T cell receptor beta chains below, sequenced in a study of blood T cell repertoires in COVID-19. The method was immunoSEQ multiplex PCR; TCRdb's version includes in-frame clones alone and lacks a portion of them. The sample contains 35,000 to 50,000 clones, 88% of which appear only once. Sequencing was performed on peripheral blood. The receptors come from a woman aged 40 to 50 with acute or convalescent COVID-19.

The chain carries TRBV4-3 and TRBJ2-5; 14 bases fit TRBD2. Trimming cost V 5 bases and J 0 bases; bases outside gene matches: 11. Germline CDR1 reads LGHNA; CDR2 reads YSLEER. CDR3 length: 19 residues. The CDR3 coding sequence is TGCGCCAGCAGCTCCCGAGGACTAGCGGGGGGACCTTACCAAGAGACCCAGTACTTC. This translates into CASSSRGLAGGPYQETQYF.

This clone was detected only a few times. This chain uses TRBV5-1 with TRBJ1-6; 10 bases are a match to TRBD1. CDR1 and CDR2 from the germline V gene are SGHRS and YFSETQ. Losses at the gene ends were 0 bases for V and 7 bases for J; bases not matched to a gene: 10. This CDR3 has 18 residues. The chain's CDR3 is CASSLEPRDRGLNSPLHF. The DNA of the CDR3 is TGCGCCAGCAGCTTGGAGCCCCGGGACAGGGGTCTGAATTCACCCCTCCACTTT.

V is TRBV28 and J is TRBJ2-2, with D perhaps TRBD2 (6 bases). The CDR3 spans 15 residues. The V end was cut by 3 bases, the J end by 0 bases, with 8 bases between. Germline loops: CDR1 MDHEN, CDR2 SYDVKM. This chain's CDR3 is CASSFSGPNTGELFF. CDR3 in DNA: TGTGCCAGCAGTTTTAGCGGCCCGAACACCGGGGAGCTGTTTTTT.

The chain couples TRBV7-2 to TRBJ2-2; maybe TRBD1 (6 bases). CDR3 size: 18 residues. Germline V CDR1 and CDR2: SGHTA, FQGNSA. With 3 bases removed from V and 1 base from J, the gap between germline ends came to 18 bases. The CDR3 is CASSFPTRTAENTGELFF. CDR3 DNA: TGTGCCAGCAGCTTCCCCACTAGGACAGCCGAGAACACCGGGGAGCTGTTTTTT.

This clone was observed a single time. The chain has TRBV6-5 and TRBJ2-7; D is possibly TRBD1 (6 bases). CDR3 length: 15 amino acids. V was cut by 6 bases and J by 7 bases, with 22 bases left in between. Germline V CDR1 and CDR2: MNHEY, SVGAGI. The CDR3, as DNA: TGTGCCAGCAGGGCCGATCCCAACAGGGTGGGGGAGCAGTACTTC. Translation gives CASRADPNRVGEQYF.

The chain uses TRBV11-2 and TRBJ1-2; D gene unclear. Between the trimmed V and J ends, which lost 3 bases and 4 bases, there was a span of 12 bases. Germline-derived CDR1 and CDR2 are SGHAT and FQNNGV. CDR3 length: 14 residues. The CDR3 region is CASSLMQALYGYTF. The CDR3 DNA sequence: TGTGCCAGCAGCTTGATGCAGGCCCTCTATGGCTACACCTTC.

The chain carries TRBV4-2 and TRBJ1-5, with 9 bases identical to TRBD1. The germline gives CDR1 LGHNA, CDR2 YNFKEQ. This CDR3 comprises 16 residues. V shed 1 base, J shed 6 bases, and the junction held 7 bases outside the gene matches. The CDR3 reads CASSQGTGVGGQPQHF. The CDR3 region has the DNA TGTGCCAGCAGCCAAGGGACAGGGGTAGGCGGTCAGCCCCAGCATTTT.

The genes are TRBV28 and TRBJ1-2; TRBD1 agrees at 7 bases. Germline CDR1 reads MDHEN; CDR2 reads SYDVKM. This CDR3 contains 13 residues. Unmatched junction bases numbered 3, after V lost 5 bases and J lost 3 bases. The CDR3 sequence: CASSPGGYYGYTF. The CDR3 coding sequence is TGTGCCAGCAGTCCAGGGGGTTACTATGGCTACACCTTC.

CDR3 residues: CASSLSWTGGAGGYGYTF. CDR3 in DNA: TGTGCCAGCAGTTTATCGTGGACAGGGGGCGCCGGGGGATATGGCTACACCTTC. This rearrangement joins TRBV27 to TRBJ1-2; 11 bases map to TRBD1. With V trimmed by 0 bases and J by 5 bases, 11 bases remained unmatched. In germline, CDR1 is MNHEY, CDR2 SMNVEV (reference sequence). The CDR3 totals 18 residues.

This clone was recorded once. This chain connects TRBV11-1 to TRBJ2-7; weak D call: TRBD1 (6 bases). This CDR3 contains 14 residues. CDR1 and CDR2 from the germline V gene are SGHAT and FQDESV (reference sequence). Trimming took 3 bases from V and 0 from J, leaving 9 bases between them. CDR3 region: CASSLGTPSYEQYF. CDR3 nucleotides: TGTGCCAGCAGCTTGGGGACACCCTCCTACGAGCAGTACTTC.

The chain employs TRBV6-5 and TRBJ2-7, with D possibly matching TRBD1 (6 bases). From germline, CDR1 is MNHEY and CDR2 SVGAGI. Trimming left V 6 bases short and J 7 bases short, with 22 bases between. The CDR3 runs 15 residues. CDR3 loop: CASRVDPNRVGEQYF. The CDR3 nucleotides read TGTGCCAGCAGGGTCGATCCCAACAGGGTGGGGGAGCAGTACTTC.

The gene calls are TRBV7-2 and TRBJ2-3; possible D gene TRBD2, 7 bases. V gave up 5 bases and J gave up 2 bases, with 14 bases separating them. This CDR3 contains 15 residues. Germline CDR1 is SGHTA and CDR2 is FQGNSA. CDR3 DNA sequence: TGTGCCAGCAGCACGGGGGGCAGCCACACAGATACGCAGTATTTT. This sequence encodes CASSTGGSHTDTQYF. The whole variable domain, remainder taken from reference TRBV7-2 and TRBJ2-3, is GAGVSQSPSNKVTEKGKDVELRCDPISGHTALYWYRQSLGQGLEFLIYFQGNSAPDKSGLPSDRFSAERTGGSVSTLTIQRTQQEDSAVYLCASSTGGSHTDTQYFGPGTRLTVL.

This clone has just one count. Here the CDR3 DNA reads TGTGCCAGCAGTTACCTCGGGGAGGGAAACACCATATATTTT. Amino acids: CASSYLGEGNTIYF. V and J are TRBV6-6 and TRBJ1-3; D ambiguous. This CDR3 comprises 14 residues. The germline CDR1 and CDR2 sequences are MNHNY and SVGAGI (reference sequence). Deletions cut 2 bases from V and 4 bases from J, with 9 bases between.

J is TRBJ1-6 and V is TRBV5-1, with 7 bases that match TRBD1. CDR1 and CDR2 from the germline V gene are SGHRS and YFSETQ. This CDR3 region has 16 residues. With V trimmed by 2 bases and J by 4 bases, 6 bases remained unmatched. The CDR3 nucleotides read TGCGCCAGCAGCTTAACCGGGACAGATTATAATTCACCCCTCCACTTT. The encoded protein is CASSLTGTDYNSPLHF.

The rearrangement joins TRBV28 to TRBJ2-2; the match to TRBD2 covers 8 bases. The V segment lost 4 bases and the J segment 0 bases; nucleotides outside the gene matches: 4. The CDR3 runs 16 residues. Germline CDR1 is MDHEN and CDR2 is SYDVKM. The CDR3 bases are TGTGCCAGCAGTTCCCGGGGGGGGGCGAACACCGGGGAGCTGTTTTTT. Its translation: CASSSRGGANTGELFF.

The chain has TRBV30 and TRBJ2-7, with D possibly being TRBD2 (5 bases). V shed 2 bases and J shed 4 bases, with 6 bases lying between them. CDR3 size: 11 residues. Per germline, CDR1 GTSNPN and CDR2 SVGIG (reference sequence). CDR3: CAWSREYEQYF. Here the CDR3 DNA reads TGTGCCTGGAGTCGGGAATACGAGCAGTACTTC. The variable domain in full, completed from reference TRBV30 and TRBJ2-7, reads SQTIHQWPATLVQPVGSPLSLECTVEGTSNPNLYWYRQAAGRGLQLLFYSVGIGQISSEVPQNLSASRPQDRQFILSSKKLLLSDSGFYLCAWSREYEQYFGPGTRLTVT.

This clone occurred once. CDR3 loop: CASSSRTGGFVSGANVLTF. The CDR3 DNA reads TGTGCCAGCAGCTCGCGGACAGGGGGCTTTGTATCTGGGGCCAACGTCCTGACTTTC. The J gene is TRBJ2-6, the V gene TRBV7-8; 11 nucleotides agree with TRBD1. Trimming removed 4 bases from V and 1 base from J; junction bases left unmatched: 9. CDR3 size: 19 residues. Germline V lookup: CDR1 SGHVS, CDR2 FQNEAQ.

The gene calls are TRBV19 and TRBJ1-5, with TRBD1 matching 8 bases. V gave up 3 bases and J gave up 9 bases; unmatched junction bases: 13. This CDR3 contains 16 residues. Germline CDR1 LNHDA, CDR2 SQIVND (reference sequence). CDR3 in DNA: TGTGCCAGTAGTATGGGAGACAGGGGAAAGCTCCCGCCCCAGCATTTT. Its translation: CASSMGDRGKLPPQHF.

CDR3: CASSRSGTPDNEKLFF. The CDR3 nucleotides are TGTGCCAGCAGCCGAAGTGGGACTCCGGATAATGAAAAACTGTTTTTT. The chain uses TRBV4-2 and TRBJ1-4, with D maybe TRBD1 (5 bases). The ends were cut back, 4 bases at V and 4 bases at J, with 16 bases in the middle. This CDR3 comprises 16 residues. Germline lookup yields CDR1 LGHNA and CDR2 YNFKEQ.

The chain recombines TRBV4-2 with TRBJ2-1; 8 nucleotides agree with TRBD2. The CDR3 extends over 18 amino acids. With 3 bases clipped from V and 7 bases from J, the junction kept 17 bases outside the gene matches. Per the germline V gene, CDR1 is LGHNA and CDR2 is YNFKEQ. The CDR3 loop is CASSQGGVGGGRTNEQFF. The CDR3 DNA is TGTGCCAGCAGCCAGGGTGGGGTGGGTGGCGGGAGGACGAATGAGCAGTTCTTC.

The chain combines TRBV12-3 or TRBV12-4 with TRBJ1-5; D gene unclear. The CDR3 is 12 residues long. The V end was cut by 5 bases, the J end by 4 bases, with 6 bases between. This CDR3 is CASSGDNQPQHF. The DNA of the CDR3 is TGTGCCAGCAGTGGAGATAATCAGCCCCAGCATTTT.

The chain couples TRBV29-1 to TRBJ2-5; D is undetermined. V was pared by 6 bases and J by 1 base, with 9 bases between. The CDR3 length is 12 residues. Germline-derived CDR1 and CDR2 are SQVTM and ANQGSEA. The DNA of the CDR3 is TGCAGCGTCCAGGCTTTCCAAGAGACCCAGTACTTC. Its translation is CSVQAFQETQYF.

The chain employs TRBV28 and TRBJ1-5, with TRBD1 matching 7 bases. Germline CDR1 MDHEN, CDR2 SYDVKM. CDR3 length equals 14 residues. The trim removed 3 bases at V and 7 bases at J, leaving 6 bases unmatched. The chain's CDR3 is CASSFRQGGQPQHF. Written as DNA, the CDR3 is TGTGCCAGCAGTTTTCGACAGGGTGGGCAGCCCCAGCATTTT.

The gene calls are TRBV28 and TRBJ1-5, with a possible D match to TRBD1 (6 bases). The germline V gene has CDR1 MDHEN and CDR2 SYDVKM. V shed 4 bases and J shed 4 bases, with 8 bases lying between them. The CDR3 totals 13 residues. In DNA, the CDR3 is TGTGCCAGCAGTTCTCAGGGGAATCAGCCCCAGCATTTT. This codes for CASSSQGNQPQHF.

The CDR3 nucleotides are TGTGCCAGCAGGACTAGCGGGGGGGTTCGTTCCGGGGAGCTGTTTTTT. It encodes CASRTSGGVRSGELFF. V is TRBV2 and J is TRBJ2-2, with TRBD2 matching over 14 bases. Trimming cost V 6 bases and J 6 bases; bases outside gene matches: 6. Germline V gene data show CDR1 as SNHLY and CDR2 as FYNNEI. The CDR3 is 16 amino acids.

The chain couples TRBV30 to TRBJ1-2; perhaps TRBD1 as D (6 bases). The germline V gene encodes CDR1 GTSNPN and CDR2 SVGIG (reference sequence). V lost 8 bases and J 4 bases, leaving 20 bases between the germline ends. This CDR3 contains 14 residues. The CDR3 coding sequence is TGTGCCGGACCCGCTCGGGCAGGGGTCTATGGCTACACCTTC. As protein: CAGPARAGVYGYTF.

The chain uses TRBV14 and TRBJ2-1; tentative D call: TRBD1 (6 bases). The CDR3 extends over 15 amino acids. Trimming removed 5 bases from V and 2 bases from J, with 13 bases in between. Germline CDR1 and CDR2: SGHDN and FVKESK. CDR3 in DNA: TGTGCCAGCAGCTACCCAGAGGGGGCCTACAATGAGCAGTTCTTC. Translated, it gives CASSYPEGAYNEQFF.

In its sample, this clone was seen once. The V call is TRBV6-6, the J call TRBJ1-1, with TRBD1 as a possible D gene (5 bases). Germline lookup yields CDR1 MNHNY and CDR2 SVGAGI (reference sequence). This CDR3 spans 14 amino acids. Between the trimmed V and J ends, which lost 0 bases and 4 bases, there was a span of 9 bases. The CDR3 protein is CASSYSGPSTEAFF. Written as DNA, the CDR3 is TGTGCCAGCAGTTACTCGGGGCCATCCACTGAAGCTTTCTTT.

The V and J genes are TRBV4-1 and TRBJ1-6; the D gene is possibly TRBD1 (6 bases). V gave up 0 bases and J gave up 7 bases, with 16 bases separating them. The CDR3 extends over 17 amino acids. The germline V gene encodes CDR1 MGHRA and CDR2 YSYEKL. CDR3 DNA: TGCGCCAGCAGCCAAGACGGTCAGGGGAGAGGCAATTCACCCCTCCACTTT. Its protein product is CASSQDGQGRGNSPLHF.

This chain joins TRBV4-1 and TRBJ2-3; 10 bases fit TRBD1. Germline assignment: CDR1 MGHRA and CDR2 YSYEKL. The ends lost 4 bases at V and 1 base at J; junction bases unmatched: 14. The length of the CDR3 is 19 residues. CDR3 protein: CASSRDRDRGFLGTDTQYF. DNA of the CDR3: TGCGCCAGCAGCCGGGACCGGGACAGGGGATTTCTGGGCACAGATACGCAGTATTTT.

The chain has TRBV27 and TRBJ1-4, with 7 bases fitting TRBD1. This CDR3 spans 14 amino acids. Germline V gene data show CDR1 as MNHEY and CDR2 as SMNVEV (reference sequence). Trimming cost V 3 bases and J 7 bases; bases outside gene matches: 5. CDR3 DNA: TGTGCCAGCAGTTTGACAGGGATAGGTGAAAAACTGTTTTTT. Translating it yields CASSLTGIGEKLFF.

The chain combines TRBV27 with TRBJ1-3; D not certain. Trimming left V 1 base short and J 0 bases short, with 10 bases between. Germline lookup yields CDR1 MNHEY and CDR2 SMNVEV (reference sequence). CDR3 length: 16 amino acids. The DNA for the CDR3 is TGTGCCAGCAGTTTATGGTACGGACTCTCTGGAAACACCATATATTTT. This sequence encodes CASSLWYGLSGNTIYF.